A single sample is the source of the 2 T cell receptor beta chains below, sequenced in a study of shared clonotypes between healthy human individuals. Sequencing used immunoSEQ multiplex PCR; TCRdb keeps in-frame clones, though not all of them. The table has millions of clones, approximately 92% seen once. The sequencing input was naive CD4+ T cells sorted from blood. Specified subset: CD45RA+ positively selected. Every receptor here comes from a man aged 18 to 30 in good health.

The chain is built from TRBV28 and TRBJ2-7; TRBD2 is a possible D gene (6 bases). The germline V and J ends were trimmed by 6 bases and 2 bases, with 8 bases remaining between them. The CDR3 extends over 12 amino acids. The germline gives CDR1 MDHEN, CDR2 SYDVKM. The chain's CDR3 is CASSRGTYEQYF. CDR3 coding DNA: TGTGCCAGCAGCCGGGGGACCTACGAGCAGTACTTC.

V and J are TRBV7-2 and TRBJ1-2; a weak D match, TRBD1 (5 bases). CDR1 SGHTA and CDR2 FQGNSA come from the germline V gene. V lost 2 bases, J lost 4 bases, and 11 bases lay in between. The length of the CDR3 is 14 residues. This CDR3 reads CASSLSGTVYGYTF. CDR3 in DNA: TGTGCCAGCAGCTTATCAGGGACGGTCTATGGCTACACCTTC.